This TCR beta chain was identified during a study of cytomegalovirus exposure and HLA in healthy donors. Study-level results: Sequencing had likely introduced a cluster of highly shared sequence variants as an artifact. Clonal expansion was found to be greater in HLA-associated TCR beta chains than in equally common others in a later analysis. Analyzed later, association rates of TCRs varied across HLA loci, with DRB1 most and HLA-C fewest.

This CDR3 has 13 amino acids. Germline V lookup: CDR1 MNHEY, CDR2 SVGAGI. V was trimmed by 6 bases and J by 3 bases, leaving 12 bases between them. Primers included in the PCR were 60 Vbeta and 13 Jbeta primers. The assay was immunoSEQ multiplex PCR, and TCRdb's table has in-frame clones only and misses some. The data show more than 150,000 clones, 65% to 90% seen once. Concerning this clone itself: The antigen is undetermined.

Sequenced: PBMCs. The sequence was collected from a girl aged 2 to 10 in good health and CMV-seropositive. This chain connects TRBV6-5 to TRBJ2-7; D may be TRBD2 (5 bases). The CDR3 region is CASSRTGFYEQYF. The CDR3 bases are TGTGCCAGCAGCCGGACGGGATTCTACGAGCAGTACTTC.